The clone carrying this TCR beta chain was picked up many times. Its target is unknown. Clones were sequenced by immunoSEQ multiplex PCR, and TCRdb holds only the in-frame ones, with some missing. In the table there are tens of thousands of clones, about nine tenths of which are singletons. This CDR3 is built from 14 residues. CDR1 and CDR2 from the germline V gene are SGHTS and YDEGEE. Trimming cost V 4 bases and J 8 bases, with 15 bases left between them. This record belongs to a study of glioma-infiltrating T cells after dendritic cell vaccination. Study-level information: Between about 2002 and 2013, patients got autologous tumor lysate-pulsed dendritic cell vaccines. Regarding the study as a whole: No direct clonality-survival link was found; a diverse polyclonal response may matter.

Selection required adequate fresh-frozen tumor tissue plus more than two years' survival data. No glioblastoma patient carried an isocitrate dehydrogenase mutation. The rearrangement links TRBV5-8 to TRBJ1-4; D might be TRBD1 (5 bases). The receptor was derived from a human donor with glioblastoma. This sample comprised blood, obtained before dendritic cell vaccination. CDR3 residues: CASSPGAGSEKLFF. CDR3 DNA sequence: TGTGCCAGCAGCCCCGGGGCGGGATCGGAAAAACTGTTTTTT. Filled out from reference TRBV5-8 and TRBJ1-4, the complete variable domain reads EAGVTQSPTHLIKTRGQQATLRCSPISGHTSVYWYQQALGLGLQFLLWYDEGEERNRGNFPPRFSGRQFPNYSSELNVNALELEDSALYLCASSPGAGSEKLFFGSGTQLSVL.